This T cell receptor (beta chain) was retrieved from a study of vaccination effects on CD4 cells after COVID-19 (dated by TCRdb to about 2022). In the study overall: Two doses of either the BNT162b2 or the mRNA-1273 mRNA SARS-CoV-2 vaccine were administered to participants. Altogether, about 10 COVID-19 convalescent patients and several SARS-CoV-2-naive healthy vaccine recipients made up the full study. Cultures from other donors in the study were sequenced using the Oncomine TCR Beta short-read assay on an Illumina iSeq 100. The study compared SARS-CoV-2 spike-specific CD4+ TCR repertoires before and after mRNA vaccination in COVID-19 convalescent patients and infection-naive vaccine recipients. In a couple of convalescent patients, pre-vaccine samples were collected 16 days and one week ahead of the first dose, 142 and 148 days after COVID-19 diagnosis.

Paper-wide results and their limitations: Among convalescent patients, the spike-reactive repertoire after vaccination was made up mainly of new vaccine-induced clones that were largely distinct from the clones induced by infection. Limitations of the study were the small number of convalescent patients and the absence of early post-infection timepoints. Clones induced by infection and clones induced by vaccination both contracted markedly at late timepoints after vaccination, which fits with T cell responses waning over time.

This clone was found once. This clone's antigen is unknown. One base away there is no much larger clone; base qualities are not given. Library preparation was by the immunoSEQ multiplex PCR assay. DNA from the cultured and isolated CD4+ T cells underwent TCR beta CDR3 sequencing. On the study's bioinformatics: Non-productive TCR sequences were removed, reads were trimmed to the CDR3 region, and CDR3s of at least 7 amino acids were retained. The MANAFEST web app was used to pick out antigen-specific clonotypes by comparing their expansion in peptide wells with that in reference cultures. For clones to be considered positive, expansion at FDR<0.05 versus reference and all other wells, an odds ratio above 5, and a frequency above 0.1% in two replicate wells were required. Clonotypes significantly expanded in SARS-CoV-2 spike wells and in at least one common cold coronavirus spike condition were defined as cross-reactive. Levenshtein distance calculated with the stringdist R package was used to assess CDR3 similarity, and unrooted trees were constructed with ape in R 3.6.1. TCRdb mirrors the immuneACCESS table, restricted to in-frame sequences. Some clones are absent from its copies; in checked studies, under half trace to an unresolved V gene, and the reason for the others is unknown. V, J and clone size were drawn from that table, and D and trimming were deduced from the DNA. The sample contains roughly 70,000 clones, roughly 73% of them found a single time. Of the sample, less than 6.5% is held by the ten largest clones.

In the ViraFEST assay, PBMC were stimulated with viral peptide pools, and antigen-specific CD4+ T cell clonotypes were then identified by expansion using TCR sequencing. After roughly 11 days of culture, CD4+ T cells were isolated with the EasySep CD4+ T cell isolation kit. PCR-confirmed SARS-CoV-2 infection had occurred in convalescent patients between March and December 2020, before the Alpha, Beta and Delta variants emerged in the United States. Some 1.9 million PBMC per well were cultured with about 10 ug/ml peptides in IMDM containing roughly 5% human AB serum, approximately 9.1 IU/ml IL-2 and gentamicin. An HIV-1 Nef peptide pool served as the negative control culture condition. On days 3 and 7, half of the culture medium was replaced with fresh IL-2-containing medium. Unless noted otherwise, every peptide stimulation condition was grown in triplicate wells. PBMC were separated from whole blood using Ficoll-Paque Plus gradient centrifugation and were then either cryopreserved at -140C or used fresh. Genomic DNA was extracted from cultured CD4+ T cells with the QIAamp micro DNA kit.

The TCR comes from a human donor who had a prior SARS-CoV-2 infection. The material was CD4+ T cells from PBMCs cultured with HIV peptides, obtained before COVID-19 vaccination. According to the study, the label for this sample's cell subset or site signals: HIV-1 Nef peptide pool negative control/reference culture.

For the CDR3, the sequence is CAWSVRSPEAFF. The sequenced DNA is TGTGCCTGGAGTGTACGAAGTCCTGAAGCTTTCTTT. The V gene is TRBV30 and the J gene is TRBJ1-1; there is no confident call for the D gene. Deletion took 0 bases off V and 6 bases off J, with a span of 8 bases between the germline ends. CDR1 and CDR2 are read off the germline V gene (reference sequence) as GTSNPN and SVGIG. Measured from the cysteine to the phenylalanine, the CDR3 is 12 residues long. The only DNA kept is the CDR3, 36 bases in frame from the first base. Supplemented by the reference TRBV30 and TRBJ1-1 proteins around the CDR3, the complete variable domain is SQTIHQWPATLVQPVGSPLSLECTVEGTSNPNLYWYRQAAGRGLQLLFYSVGIGQISSEVPQNLSASRPQDRQFILSSKKLLLSDSGFYLCAWSVRSPEAFFGQGTRLTVV.